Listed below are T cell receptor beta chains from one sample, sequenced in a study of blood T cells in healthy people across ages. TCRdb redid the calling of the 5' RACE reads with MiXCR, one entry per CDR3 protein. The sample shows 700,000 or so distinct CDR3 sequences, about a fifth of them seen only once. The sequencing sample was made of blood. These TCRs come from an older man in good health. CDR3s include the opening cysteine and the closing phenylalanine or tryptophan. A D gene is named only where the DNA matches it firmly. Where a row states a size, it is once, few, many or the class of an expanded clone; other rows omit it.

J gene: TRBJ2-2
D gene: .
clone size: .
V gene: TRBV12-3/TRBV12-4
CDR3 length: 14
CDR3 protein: CASSYMVALGELFF
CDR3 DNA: TGTGCCAGCAGTTATATGGTAGCTTTGGGGGAGCTGTTTTTT

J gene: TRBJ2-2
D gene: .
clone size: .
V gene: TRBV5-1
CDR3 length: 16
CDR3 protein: CASSLVLGGLTGELFF
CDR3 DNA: TGCGCCAGCAGCTTGGTATTGGGGGGACTCACCGGGGAGCTGTTTTTT

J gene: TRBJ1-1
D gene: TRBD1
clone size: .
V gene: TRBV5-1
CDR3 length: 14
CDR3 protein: CASSQGQVATEAFF
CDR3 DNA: TGCGCCAGCAGCCAGGGACAGGTCGCCACTGAAGCTTTCTTT

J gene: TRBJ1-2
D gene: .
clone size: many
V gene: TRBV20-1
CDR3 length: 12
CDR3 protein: CSAGAQGYGYTF
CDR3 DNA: TGCAGTGCTGGAGCCCAAGGCTATGGCTACACCTTC

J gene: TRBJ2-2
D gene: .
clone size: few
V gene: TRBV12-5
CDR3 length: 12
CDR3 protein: CASRLGNGELFF
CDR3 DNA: TGTGCTAGTCGCCTAGGCAACGGGGAGCTGTTTTTT

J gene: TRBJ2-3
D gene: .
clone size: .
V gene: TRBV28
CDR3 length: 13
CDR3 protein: CASIRRGTDTQYF
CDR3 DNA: TGTGCCAGCATCAGGAGGGGAACAGATACGCAGTATTTT

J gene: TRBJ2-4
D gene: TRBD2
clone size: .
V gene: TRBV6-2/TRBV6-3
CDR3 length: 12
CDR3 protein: CASSWSGGIQYF
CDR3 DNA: TGTGCCAGCAGTTGGTCGGGGGGCATTCAGTACTTC

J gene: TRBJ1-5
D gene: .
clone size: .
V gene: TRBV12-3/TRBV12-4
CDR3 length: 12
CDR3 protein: CASGQTNQPQHF
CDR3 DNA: TGTGCCAGCGGGCAGACCAATCAGCCCCAGCATTTT

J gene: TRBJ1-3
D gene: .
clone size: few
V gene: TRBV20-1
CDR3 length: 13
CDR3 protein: CSASWNSGNTIYF
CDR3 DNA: TGCAGTGCTAGCTGGAACTCTGGAAACACCATATATTTT

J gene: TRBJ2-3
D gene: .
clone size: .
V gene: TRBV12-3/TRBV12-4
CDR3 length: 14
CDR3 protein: CASKLEKGTDAEYF
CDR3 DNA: TGTGCCAGCAAATTGGAAAAGGGAACAGATGCGGAATATTTT

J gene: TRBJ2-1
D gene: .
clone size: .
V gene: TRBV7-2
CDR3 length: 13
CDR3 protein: CASSSRLNNEQFF
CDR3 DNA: TGTGCCAGCAGCTCCAGACTCAACAATGAGCAGTTCTTC

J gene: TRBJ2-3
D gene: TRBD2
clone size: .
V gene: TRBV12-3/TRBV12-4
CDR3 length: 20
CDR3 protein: CASSPRGTSRAHSDTDTQYF
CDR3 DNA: TGTGCCAGCAGCCCCCGGGGGACTAGTCGGGCGCATTCGGACACAGATACGCAGTATTTT

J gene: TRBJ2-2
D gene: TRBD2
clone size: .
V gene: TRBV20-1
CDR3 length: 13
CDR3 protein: CSAKKRDAGELFF
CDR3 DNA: TGCAGTGCTAAAAAGCGGGATGCCGGGGAGCTGTTTTTT

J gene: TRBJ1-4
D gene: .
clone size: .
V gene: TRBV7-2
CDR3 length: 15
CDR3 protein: CASSHEAATGEKLFF
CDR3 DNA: TGTGCCAGCAGCCACGAGGCAGCGACGGGGGAAAAACTGTTTTTT

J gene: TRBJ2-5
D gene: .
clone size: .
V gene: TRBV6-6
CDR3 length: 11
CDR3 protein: CANSLVETQYF
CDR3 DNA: TGTGCCAACAGCTTGGTCGAGACCCAGTACTTC

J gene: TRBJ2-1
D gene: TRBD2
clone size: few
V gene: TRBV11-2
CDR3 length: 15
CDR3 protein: CASSLGVGEGNEQFF
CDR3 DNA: TGTGCCAGCAGCTTAGGGGTCGGGGAGGGGAATGAGCAGTTCTTC

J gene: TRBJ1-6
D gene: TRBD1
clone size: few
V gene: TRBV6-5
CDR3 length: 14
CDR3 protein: CASSTGASNSPLHF
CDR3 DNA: TGTGCCAGCAGTACAGGGGCTAGTAATTCACCCCTCCACTTT

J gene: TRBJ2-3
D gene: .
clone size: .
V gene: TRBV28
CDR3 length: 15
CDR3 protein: CASSLWALETDTQYF
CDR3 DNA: TGTGCCAGCAGTTTATGGGCTCTAGAGACGGATACGCAGTATTTT

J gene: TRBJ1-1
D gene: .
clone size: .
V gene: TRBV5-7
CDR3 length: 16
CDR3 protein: CASSLEGVGMNTEAFF
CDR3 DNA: TGTGCCAGCAGCTTGGAAGGTGTGGGCATGAACACTGAAGCTTTCTTT

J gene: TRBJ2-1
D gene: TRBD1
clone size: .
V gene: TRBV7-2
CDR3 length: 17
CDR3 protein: CASSLVAGTATYNEQFF
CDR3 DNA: TGTGCCAGCAGCTTAGTTGCCGGGACAGCGACCTACAATGAGCAGTTCTTC

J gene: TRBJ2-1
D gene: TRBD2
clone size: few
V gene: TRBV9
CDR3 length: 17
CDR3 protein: CASSGPRGLAGLNEQFF
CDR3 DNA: TGTGCCAGCAGCGGCCCCCGGGGACTAGCGGGGCTCAATGAGCAGTTCTTC

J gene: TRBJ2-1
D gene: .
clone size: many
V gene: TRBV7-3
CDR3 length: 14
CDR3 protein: CASSLAGSNNEQFF
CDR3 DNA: TGTGCCAGCAGCTTAGCCGGGTCCAACAATGAGCAGTTCTTC

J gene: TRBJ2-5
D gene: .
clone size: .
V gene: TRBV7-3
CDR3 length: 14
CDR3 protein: CASSQSYGTGTQYF
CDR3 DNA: TGTGCCAGCAGCCAATCTTACGGAACGGGGACCCAGTACTTC

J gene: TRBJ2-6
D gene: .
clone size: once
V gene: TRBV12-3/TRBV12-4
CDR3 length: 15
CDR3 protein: CASRVQASGANVLTF
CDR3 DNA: TGTGCCAGCAGAGTACAGGCCTCTGGGGCCAACGTCCTGACTTTC

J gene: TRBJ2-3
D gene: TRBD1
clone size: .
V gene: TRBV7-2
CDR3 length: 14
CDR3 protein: CASSNKGAGDTQYF
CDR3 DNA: TGTGCCAGCAGCAACAAGGGGGCGGGAGATACGCAGTATTTT

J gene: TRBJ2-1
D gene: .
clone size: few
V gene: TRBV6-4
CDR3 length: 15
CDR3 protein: CASSRSGIAYNEQFF
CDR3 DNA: TGTGCCAGCAGCCGGTCCGGAATTGCCTACAATGAGCAGTTCTTC

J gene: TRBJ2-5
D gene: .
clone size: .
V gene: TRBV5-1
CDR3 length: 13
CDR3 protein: CASSYDSGETQYF
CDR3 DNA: TGCGCCAGCAGCTACGACAGCGGTGAGACCCAGTACTTC

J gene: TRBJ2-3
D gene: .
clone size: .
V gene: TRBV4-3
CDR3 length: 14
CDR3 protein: CASSQDRKARTQYF
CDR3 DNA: TGCGCCAGCAGCCAAGATCGAAAGGCGAGGACGCAGTATTTT

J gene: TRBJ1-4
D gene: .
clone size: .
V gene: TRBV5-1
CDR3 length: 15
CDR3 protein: CASSPGRGGSEKLFF
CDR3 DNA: TGCGCCAGCAGCCCCGGCCGGGGAGGGAGTGAAAAACTGTTTTTT

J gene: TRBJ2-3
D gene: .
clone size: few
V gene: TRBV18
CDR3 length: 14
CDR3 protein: CASSRGAGTDTQYF
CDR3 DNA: TGTGCCAGCTCACGGGGGGCCGGCACAGATACGCAGTATTTT

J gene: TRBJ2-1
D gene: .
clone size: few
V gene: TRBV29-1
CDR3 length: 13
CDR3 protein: CSTGGSADNEQFF
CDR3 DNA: TGCAGCACTGGAGGATCAGCGGACAATGAGCAGTTCTTC

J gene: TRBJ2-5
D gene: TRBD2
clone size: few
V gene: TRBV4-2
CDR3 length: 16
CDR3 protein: CASSQGPLAEQETQYF
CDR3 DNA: TGTGCCAGCAGCCAAGGCCCACTAGCGGAGCAAGAGACCCAGTACTTC

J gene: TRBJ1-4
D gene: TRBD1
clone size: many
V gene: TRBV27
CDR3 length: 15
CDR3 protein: CASSLDSQGAGKLFF
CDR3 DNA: TGTGCCAGCAGTTTGGATTCACAGGGGGCCGGAAAACTGTTTTTT

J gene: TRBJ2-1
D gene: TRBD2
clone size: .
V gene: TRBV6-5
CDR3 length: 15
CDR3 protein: CAAWSGLAGVYEQFF
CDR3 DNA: TGTGCCGCCTGGTCAGGACTAGCGGGAGTTTATGAGCAGTTCTTC

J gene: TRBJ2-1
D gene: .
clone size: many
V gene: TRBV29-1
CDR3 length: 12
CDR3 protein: CSVDEPRNEQFF
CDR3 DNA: TGCAGCGTTGACGAACCCCGCAATGAGCAGTTCTTC

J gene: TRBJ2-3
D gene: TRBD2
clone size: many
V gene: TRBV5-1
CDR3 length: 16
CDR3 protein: CASSRGTSGGTDTQYF
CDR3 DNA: TGCGCCAGCAGCCGAGGGACTAGCGGGGGGACAGATACGCAGTATTTT

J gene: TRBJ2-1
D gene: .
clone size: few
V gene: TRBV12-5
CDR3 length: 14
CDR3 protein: CASGYGTRWNEQFF
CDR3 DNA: TGTGCTAGTGGTTACGGGACCCGGTGGAATGAGCAGTTCTTC

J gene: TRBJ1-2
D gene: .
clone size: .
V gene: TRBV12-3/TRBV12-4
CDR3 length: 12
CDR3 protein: CASKKGNYGYTF
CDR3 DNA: TGTGCCAGTAAAAAGGGGAACTATGGCTACACCTTC

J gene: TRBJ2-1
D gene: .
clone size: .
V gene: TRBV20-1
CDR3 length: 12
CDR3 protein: CSAVPRNNEQFF
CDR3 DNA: TGCAGTGCGGTCCCCAGGAACAATGAGCAGTTCTTC

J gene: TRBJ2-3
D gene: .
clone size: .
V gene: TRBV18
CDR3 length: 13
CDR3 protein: CASSPEGGDTQYF
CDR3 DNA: TGTGCCAGCTCACCAGAAGGGGGAGATACGCAGTATTTT

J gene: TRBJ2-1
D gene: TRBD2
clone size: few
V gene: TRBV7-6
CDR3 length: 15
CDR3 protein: CASSSTRGGYNEQFF
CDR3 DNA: TGTGCCAGCAGCTCAACGCGGGGGGGCTACAATGAGCAGTTCTTC

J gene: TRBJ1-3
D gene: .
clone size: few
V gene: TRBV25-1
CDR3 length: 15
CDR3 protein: CASSGRQRHGNTIYF
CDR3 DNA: TGTGCCAGCAGTGGAAGACAGAGACATGGAAACACCATATATTTT

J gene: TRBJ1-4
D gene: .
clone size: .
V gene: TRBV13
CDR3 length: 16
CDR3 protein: CASSLGGMWGGEKLFF
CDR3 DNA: TGTGCCAGCAGCTTAGGCGGGATGTGGGGCGGAGAAAAACTGTTTTTT

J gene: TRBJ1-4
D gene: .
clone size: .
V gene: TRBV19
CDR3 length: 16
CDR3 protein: CASSASWTTRWEKLFF
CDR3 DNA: TGTGCCAGTAGTGCGAGCTGGACGACCCGGTGGGAAAAACTGTTTTTT

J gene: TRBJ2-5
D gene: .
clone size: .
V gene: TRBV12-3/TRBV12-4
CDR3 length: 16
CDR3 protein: CASSPPNGGRGETQYF
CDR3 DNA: TGTGCCAGCAGTCCCCCCAACGGGGGACGTGGAGAGACCCAGTACTTC

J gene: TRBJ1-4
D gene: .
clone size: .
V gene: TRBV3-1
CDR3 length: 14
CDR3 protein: CASSQVGNGEKLFF
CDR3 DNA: TGTGCCAGCAGCCAAGTGGGGAACGGCGAAAAACTGTTTTTT

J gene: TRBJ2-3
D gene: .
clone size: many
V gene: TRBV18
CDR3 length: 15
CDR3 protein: CASSPRPETTDTQYF
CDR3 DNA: TGTGCCAGCTCACCACGGCCAGAGACCACAGATACGCAGTATTTT

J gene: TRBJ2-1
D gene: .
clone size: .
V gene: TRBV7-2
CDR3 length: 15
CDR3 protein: CANSLELARDNEQFF
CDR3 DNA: TGTGCCAACAGCTTAGAACTAGCTCGGGACAATGAGCAGTTCTTC

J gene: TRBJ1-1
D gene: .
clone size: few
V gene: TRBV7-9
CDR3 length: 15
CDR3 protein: CASSLQGQMNTEAFF
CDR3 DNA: TGTGCCAGCAGCTTACAGGGACAAATGAACACTGAAGCTTTCTTT

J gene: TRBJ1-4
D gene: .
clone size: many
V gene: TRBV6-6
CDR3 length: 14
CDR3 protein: CASSRYSVNEKLFF
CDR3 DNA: TGTGCCAGCAGTCGATACAGCGTTAATGAAAAACTGTTTTTT

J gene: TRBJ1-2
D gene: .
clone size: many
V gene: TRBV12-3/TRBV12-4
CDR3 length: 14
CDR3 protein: CASRYTGFIYGYTF
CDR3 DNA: TGTGCCAGCAGATATACAGGTTTCATCTATGGCTACACCTTC

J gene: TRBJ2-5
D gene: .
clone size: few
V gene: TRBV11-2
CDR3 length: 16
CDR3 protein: CASSLDGTPGQETQYF
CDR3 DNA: TGTGCCAGCAGCTTAGATGGGACTCCGGGGCAAGAGACCCAGTACTTC

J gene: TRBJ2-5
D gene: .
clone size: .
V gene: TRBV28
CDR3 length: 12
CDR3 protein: CASRKGRETQYF
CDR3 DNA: TGTGCCAGCAGAAAGGGCAGAGAGACCCAGTACTTC